The 10 T cell receptor beta chains in this list originate from one sample, sequenced in a study of blood T cell repertoires in COVID-19. Here immunoSEQ multiplex PCR was the method, and the copy in TCRdb shows in-frame clones only, minus some. The data hold some 250,000 clones, with roughly nine tenths observed a single time. The sequencing input was peripheral blood. These receptors were collected from a man aged 55 to 70 with acute or convalescent COVID-19.

The chain carries TRBV5-6 and TRBJ2-5; TRBD1 might be the D (6 bases). V dropped 3 bases and J dropped 3 bases, with 9 bases sitting between them. The CDR3 sequence is 13 residues long. The germline V gene encodes CDR1 SGHDT and CDR2 YYEEEE. CDR3 amino acids: CASSYGQKETQYF. The DNA for the CDR3 is TGTGCCAGCAGCTACGGACAGAAAGAGACCCAGTACTTC.

The chain joins TRBV7-9 to TRBJ1-1; no clear D gene. The CDR3 is 20 amino acids. The ends were cut back, 7 bases at V and 0 bases at J, with 30 bases in the middle. Germline CDR1 is SEHNR and CDR2 is FQNEAQ (reference sequence). The CDR3 protein is CASTSRPTGKLEEMNTEAFF. The DNA for the CDR3 is TGTGCCAGCACCTCCCGCCCCACCGGGAAACTCGAAGAAATGAACACTGAAGCTTTCTTT.

This clone was seen only a few times. The rearrangement links TRBV5-5 to TRBJ2-1, with no clear D. The CDR3 is 16 residues long. The germline CDR1 and CDR2 sequences are SGHKS and YYEKEE (reference sequence). Trimming shortened V by 1 base and J by 0 bases, and 11 bases separated the two germline ends. This chain's CDR3 is CASSLSPTSSYNEQFF. Written as DNA, the CDR3 is TGTGCCAGCAGCTTGTCACCAACGAGCTCCTACAATGAGCAGTTCTTC.

The chain has TRBV4-3 and TRBJ2-2; D might be TRBD1 (5 bases). Trimming pared 0 bases from V and 8 bases from J, leaving 19 bases between. Germline V gene lookup returns CDR1 LGHNA and CDR2 YSLEER. CDR3 size: 17 residues. This CDR3 is CASSQDWWGLKSGELFF. For the CDR3, the DNA is TGCGCCAGCAGCCAAGATTGGTGGGGCCTTAAATCGGGGGAGCTGTTTTTT.

V and J are TRBV2 and TRBJ1-2; TRBD1 might be the D (6 bases). Trimming cost V 6 bases and J 7 bases, with 12 bases left between them. Germline V gene data show CDR1 as SNHLY and CDR2 as FYNNEI. The CDR3 is made up of 12 amino acids. As DNA, the CDR3 is TGTGCCAGCAGGATTTCAGGGGTTGGCTACACCTTC. This codes for CASRISGVGYTF.

The J gene is TRBJ2-5, the V gene TRBV7-2, with 8 bases fitting TRBD1. J gave up 4 bases and V 5 bases, and 9 bases lay outside the gene matches. CDR3 size: 15 residues. Germline assignment: CDR1 SGHTA and CDR2 FQGNSA. CDR3 protein: CASSTTGARRETQYF. The CDR3 bases are TGTGCCAGCAGCACGACAGGGGCGAGGAGAGAGACCCAGTACTTC.

This clone was detected only a few times. This chain connects TRBV9 to TRBJ1-4, with D unresolved. Germline values: CDR1 SGDLS, CDR2 YYNGEE. This CDR3 contains 13 residues. Deletions cut 7 bases from V and 0 bases from J, with 7 bases between. The CDR3 spells CASSLSTNEKLFF. The DNA of the CDR3 is TGTGCCAGCTCGCTATCAACTAATGAAAAACTGTTTTTT. The variable domain in full, completed from reference TRBV9 and TRBJ1-4, reads DSGVTQTPKHLITATGQRVTLRCSPRSGDLSVYWYQQSLDQGLQFLIQYYNGEERAKGNILERFSAQQFPDLHSELNLSSLELGDSALYFCASSLSTNEKLFFGSGTQLSVL.

The chain couples TRBV13 to TRBJ2-6; weak D call: TRBD2 (5 bases). CDR1 and CDR2 from the germline V gene are PRHDT and FYEKMQ (reference sequence). This CDR3 has 18 amino acids. Trimming removed 4 bases at V and 2 bases at J, with 18 bases between. The CDR3 sequence is CASSYSDAEPTGANVLTF. The DNA of the CDR3 is TGTGCCAGCAGCTATAGCGACGCAGAGCCTACTGGGGCCAACGTCCTGACTTTC.

The chain employs TRBV11-3 and TRBJ2-5, with D unclear. Germline CDR1 is SGHNT and CDR2 is YENEEA. Deletions cut 5 bases from V and 1 base from J, with 11 bases between. The CDR3 totals 14 residues. The DNA of the CDR3 is TGTGCCAGCAGCCTCCTCCCGGGCCAAGAGACCCAGTACTTC. It encodes CASSLLPGQETQYF.

This chain links TRBV9 with TRBJ2-3; TRBD2 matches at 14 bases. The CDR3 is made up of 16 amino acids. CDR1 SGDLS and CDR2 YYNGEE come from the germline V gene. V was clipped by 4 bases and J by 8 bases; unmatched bases: 9. CDR3 amino acids: CASSTGTSGGHGTQYF. CDR3 in DNA: TGTGCCAGCAGCACTGGGACTAGCGGGGGCCACGGTACGCAGTATTTT.